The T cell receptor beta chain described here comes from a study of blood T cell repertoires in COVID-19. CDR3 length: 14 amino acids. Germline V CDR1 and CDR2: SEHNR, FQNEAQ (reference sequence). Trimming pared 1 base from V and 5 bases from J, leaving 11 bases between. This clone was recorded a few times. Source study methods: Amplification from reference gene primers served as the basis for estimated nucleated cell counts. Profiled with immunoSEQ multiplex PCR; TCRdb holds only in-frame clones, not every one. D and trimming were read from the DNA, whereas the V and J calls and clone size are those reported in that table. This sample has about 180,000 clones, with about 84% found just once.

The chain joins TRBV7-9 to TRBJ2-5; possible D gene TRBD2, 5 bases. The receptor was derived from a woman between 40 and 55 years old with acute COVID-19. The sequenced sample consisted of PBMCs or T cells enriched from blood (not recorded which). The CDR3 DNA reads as TGTGCCAGCAGCTTAGGACTATTCGAGGAGACCCAGTACTTC. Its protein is CASSLGLFEETQYF.